These 9 T cell receptor beta chains were all obtained from the same sample, sequenced in a study of early T cells in non-severe SARS-CoV-2 infection. Each CDR3 protein gets one entry after TCRdb re-called the 5' RACE reads with MiXCR. The table has about 64,000 distinct CDR3 sequences, under 15% seen once. The specimen sequenced was whole blood. These receptors were obtained from an adult who was a healthcare worker with PCR-confirmed SARS-CoV-2 infection or an uninfected control (not recorded which).

The rearrangement uses TRBV20-1 and TRBJ1-2; TRBD1 is a possible D gene (6 bases). Trimming cost V 6 bases and J 11 bases, with 22 bases left between them. There are 13 residues in the CDR3. Germline V gene lookup returns CDR1 DFQATT and CDR2 SNEGSKA (reference sequence). CDR3 nucleotides: TGCAGTGCCACCCCCCGCGGACAGTCAGGGTACACCTTC. As protein: CSATPRGQSGYTF.

The rearrangement uses TRBV9 and TRBJ1-1, with 10 nucleotides matching TRBD1. The CDR3 is 15 amino acids. Per the germline V gene, CDR1 is SGDLS and CDR2 is YYNGEE. The V segment lost 0 bases and the J segment 4 bases; nucleotides outside the gene matches: 3. CDR3 protein: CASSVARTGGTEAFF. DNA for the CDR3: TGTGCCAGCAGCGTAGCTCGGACAGGGGGCACTGAAGCTTTCTTT.

As regards this clonotype: A much larger clone sits a single nucleotide away, making a read error possible. The chain joins TRBV2 to TRBJ1-5; D possibly corresponds to TRBD1 (5 bases). The CDR3 is 14 amino acids. CDR1 and CDR2 (germline): SNHLY, FYNNEI. The CDR3: CASGDGHRVQPQHF. CDR3 sequence (DNA): TGTGCCAGCGGTGACGGACATAGAGTTCAGCCCCAGCATTTT.

This clonotype was observed a handful of times. This chain links TRBV5-1 with TRBJ2-3; D gene uncertain. The CDR3 spans 15 residues. Germline lookup yields CDR1 SGHRS and CDR2 YFSETQ. Trimming took off 0 bases at V and 0 bases at J, with 8 bases between the two ends. The DNA of the CDR3 is TGCGCCAGCAGCTTGGACAGTGCTAGCACAGATACGCAGTATTTT. Its translation: CASSLDSASTDTQYF.

The J gene is TRBJ1-1, the V gene TRBV6-1; D is possibly TRBD1 (5 bases). Trimming shortened V by 5 bases and J by 7 bases, and 17 bases separated the two germline ends. CDR3 length equals 14 residues. Germline CDR1 and CDR2: MNHNS and SASEGT. CDR3 amino acids: CASSRGETYNEAFF. The CDR3 region has the DNA TGTGCCAGCAGTCGGGGGGAAACGTACAATGAAGCTTTCTTT.

Only a few counts were recorded for this clonotype. The J gene is TRBJ2-3, the V gene TRBV30, with D possibly matching TRBD2 (5 bases). This CDR3 region has 11 residues. Germline V gives CDR1 GTSNPN, CDR2 SVGIG (reference sequence). V was cut by 4 bases and J by 5 bases, with 7 bases left in between. The CDR3 region is CAWIGKDTQYF. For the CDR3, the DNA is TGTGCCTGGATCGGGAAAGATACGCAGTATTTT.

A few counts support this clonotype. This chain uses TRBV29-1 with TRBJ1-4; D remains ambiguous. CDR1 and CDR2 (germline): SQVTM, ANQGSEA. The CDR3 runs 11 residues. Trimming removed 7 bases from V and 7 bases from J, with 10 bases in between. The CDR3: CSGSRGEKLFF. For the CDR3, the DNA is TGCAGCGGGTCCCGGGGTGAAAAACTGTTTTTT.

The rearrangement links TRBV29-1 to TRBJ1-1; D might be TRBD1 (6 bases). This CDR3 has 12 residues. V lost 6 bases and J lost 10, with 18 bases in between. Germline CDR1 is SQVTM and CDR2 is ANQGSEA. DNA of the CDR3: TGCAGCGTCGACCTACAGGGCGCTGGAGCTTTCTTT. This encodes CSVDLQGAGAFF.

V usage is TRBV11-2 and J usage is TRBJ2-2; D uncertain. The germline CDR1 and CDR2 sequences are SGHAT and FQNNGV. The V and J ends lost 2 bases and 4 bases respectively, with 8 bases between them. CDR3 length equals 14 residues. CDR3 in amino acids: CASSLLLSTGELFF. As DNA, the CDR3 is TGTGCCAGCAGCTTATTGTTGAGCACCGGGGAGCTGTTTTTT.